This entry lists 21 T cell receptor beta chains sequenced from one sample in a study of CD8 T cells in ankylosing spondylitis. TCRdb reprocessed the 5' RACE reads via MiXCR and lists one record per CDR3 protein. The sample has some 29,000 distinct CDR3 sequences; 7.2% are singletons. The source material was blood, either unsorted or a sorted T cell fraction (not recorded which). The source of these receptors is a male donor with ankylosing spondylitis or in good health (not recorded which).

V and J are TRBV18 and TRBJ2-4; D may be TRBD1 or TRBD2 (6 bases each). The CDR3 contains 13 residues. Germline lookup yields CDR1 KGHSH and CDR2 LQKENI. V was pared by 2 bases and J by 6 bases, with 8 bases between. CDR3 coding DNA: TGTGCCAGCTCACCAAAGGGGGGAAACATTCAGTACTTC. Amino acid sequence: CASSPKGGNIQYF.

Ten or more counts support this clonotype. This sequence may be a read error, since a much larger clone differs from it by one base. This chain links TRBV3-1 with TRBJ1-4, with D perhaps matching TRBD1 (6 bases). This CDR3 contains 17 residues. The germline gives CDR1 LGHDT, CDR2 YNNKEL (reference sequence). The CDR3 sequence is CATSPYPKGQRGEKLFF. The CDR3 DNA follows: TGTGCCACCAGCCCGTACCCTAAAGGACAGCGTGGCGAAAAACTGTTTTTT.

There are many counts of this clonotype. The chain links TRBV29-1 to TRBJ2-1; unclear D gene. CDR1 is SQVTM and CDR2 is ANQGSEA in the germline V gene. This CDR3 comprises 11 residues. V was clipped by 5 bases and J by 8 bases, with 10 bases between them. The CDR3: CSVSPPDEQFF. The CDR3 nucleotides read TGCAGCGTTTCCCCTCCGGATGAGCAGTTCTTC.

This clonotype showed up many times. The CDR3 spells CSALGLADNEQFF. The CDR3 DNA follows: TGCAGTGCCCTAGGACTAGCCGACAATGAGCAGTTCTTC. This sequence joins TRBV20-1 and TRBJ2-1, with TRBD2 matching 8 bases. Germline V gene sequence: CDR1 DFQATT, CDR2 SNEGSKA (reference sequence). V shed 6 bases and J 5 bases; nucleotides not matched to a gene: 6. This CDR3 has 13 residues.

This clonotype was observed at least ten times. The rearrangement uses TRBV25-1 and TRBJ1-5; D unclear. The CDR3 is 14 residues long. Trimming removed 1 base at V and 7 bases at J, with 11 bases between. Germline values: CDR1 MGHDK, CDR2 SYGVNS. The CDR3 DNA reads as TGTGCCAGCAGTGAATTTGGAGACAAACAGCCCCAGCATTTT. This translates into CASSEFGDKQPQHF.

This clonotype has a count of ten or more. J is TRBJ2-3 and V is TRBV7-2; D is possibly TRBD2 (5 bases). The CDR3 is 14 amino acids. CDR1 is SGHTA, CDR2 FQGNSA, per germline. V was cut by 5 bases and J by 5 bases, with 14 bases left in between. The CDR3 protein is CASSPNRGRDTQYF. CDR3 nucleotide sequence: TGTGCCAGCAGCCCCAACCGAGGGCGAGATACGCAGTATTTT.

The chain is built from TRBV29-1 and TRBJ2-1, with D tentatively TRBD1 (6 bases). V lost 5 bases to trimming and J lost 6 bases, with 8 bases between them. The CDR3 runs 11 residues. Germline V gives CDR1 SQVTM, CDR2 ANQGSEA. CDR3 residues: CSVSRGNEQFF. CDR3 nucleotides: TGCAGCGTTAGCAGGGGCAATGAGCAGTTCTTC.

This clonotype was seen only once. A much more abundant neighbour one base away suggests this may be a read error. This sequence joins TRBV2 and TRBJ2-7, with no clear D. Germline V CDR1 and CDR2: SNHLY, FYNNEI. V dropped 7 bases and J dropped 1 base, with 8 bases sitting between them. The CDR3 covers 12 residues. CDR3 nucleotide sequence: TGTGCCAGCAAGTTTGTGTCCTACGAGCAGTACTTC. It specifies CASKFVSYEQYF.

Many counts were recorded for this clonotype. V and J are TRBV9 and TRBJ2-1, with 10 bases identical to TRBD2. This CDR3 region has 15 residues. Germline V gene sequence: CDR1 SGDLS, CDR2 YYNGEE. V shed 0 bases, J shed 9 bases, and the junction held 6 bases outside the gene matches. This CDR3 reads CASSVDSGRVGEQFF. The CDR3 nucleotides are TGTGCCAGCAGCGTAGACAGCGGGAGGGTGGGTGAGCAGTTCTTC.

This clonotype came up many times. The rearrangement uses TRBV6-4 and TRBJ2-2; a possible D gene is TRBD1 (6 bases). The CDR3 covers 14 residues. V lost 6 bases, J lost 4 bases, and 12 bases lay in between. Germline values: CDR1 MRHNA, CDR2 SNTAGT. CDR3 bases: TGTGCCAGCAGGGGACAATGGGGCACCGGGGAGCTGTTTTTT. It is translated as CASRGQWGTGELFF.

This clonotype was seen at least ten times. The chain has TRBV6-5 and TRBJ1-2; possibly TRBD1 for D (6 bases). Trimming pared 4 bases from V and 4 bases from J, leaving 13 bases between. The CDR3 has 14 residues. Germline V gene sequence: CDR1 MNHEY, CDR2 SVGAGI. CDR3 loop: CASSSSGDVYGYTF. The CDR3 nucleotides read TGTGCCAGCAGTTCTTCAGGGGATGTCTATGGCTACACCTTC.

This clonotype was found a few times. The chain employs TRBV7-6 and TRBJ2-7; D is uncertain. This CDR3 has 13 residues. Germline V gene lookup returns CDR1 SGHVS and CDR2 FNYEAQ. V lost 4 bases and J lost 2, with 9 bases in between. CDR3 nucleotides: TGTGCCAGCAGCTGGACCGACGCCTACGAGCAGTACTTC. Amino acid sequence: CASSWTDAYEQYF.

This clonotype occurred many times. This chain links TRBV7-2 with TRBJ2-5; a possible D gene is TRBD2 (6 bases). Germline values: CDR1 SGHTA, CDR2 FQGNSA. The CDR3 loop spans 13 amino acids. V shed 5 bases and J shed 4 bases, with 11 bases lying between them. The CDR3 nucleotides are TGTGCCAGCAGCCGCCGGGGGTCAGAGACCCAGTACTTC. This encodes CASSRRGSETQYF.

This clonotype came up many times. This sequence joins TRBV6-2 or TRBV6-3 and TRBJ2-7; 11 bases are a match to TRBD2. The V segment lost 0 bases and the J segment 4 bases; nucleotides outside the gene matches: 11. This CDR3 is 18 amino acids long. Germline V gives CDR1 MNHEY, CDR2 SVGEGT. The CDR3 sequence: CASSYSPLLAGEPYEQYF. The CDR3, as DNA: TGTGCCAGCAGTTACTCTCCGTTACTAGCGGGGGAACCTTACGAGCAGTACTTC.

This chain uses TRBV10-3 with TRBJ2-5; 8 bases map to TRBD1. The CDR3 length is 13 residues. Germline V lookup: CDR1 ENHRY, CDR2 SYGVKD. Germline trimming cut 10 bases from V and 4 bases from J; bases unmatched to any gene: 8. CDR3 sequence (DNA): TGTGCCACCTCCGGACAGGGAAGAGAGACCCAGTACTTC. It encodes CATSGQGRETQYF.

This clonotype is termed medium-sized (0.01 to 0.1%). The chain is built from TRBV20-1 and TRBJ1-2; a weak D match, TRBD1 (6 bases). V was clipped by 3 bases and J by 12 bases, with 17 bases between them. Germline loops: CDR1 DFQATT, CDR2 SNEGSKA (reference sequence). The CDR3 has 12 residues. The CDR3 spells CSARRQDKFHTF. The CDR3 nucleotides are TGCAGTGCTAGGAGACAGGATAAGTTCCACACCTTC.

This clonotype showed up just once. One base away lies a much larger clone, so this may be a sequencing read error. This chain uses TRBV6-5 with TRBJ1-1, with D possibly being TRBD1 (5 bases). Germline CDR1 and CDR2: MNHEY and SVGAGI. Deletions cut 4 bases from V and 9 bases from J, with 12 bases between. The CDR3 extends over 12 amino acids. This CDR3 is CASSSRGTKAFF. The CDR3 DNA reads TGTGCCAGCAGTTCACGGGGGACTAAAGCTTTCTTT.

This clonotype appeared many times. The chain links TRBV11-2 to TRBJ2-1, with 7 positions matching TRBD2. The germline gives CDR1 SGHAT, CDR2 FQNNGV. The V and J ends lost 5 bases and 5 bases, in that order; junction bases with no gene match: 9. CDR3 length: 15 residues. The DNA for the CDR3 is TGTGCCAGCAGCCCAATGACTAGCACAAACAATGAGCAGTTCTTC. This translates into CASSPMTSTNNEQFF.

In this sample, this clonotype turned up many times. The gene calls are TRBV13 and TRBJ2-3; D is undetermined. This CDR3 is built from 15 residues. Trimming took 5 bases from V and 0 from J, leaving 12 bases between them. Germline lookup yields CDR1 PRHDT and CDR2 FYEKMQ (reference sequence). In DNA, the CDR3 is TGTGCCAGCAGCCCTGCCACCACTAGCACAGATACGCAGTATTTT. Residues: CASSPATTSTDTQYF.

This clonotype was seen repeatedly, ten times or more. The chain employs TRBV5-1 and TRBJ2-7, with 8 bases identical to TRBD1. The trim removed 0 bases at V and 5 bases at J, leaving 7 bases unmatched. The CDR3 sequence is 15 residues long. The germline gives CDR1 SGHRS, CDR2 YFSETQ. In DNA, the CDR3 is TGCGCCAGCAGCTTGGAGGGACAGGTTAAGGACGAGCAGTACTTC. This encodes CASSLEGQVKDEQYF.

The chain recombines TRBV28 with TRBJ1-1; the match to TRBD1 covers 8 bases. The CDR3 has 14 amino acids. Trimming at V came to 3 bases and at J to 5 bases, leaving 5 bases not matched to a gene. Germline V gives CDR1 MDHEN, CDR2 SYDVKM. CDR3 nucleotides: TGTGCCAGCAGTTTTTGGGACAGGATGACTGAAGCTTTCTTT. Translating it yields CASSFWDRMTEAFF.